The 17 T cell receptor beta chains reported below all come from one sample, sequenced in a study of response to subunit inactivated influenza vaccine. TCRdb ran MiXCR on the RT-PCR reads and lists one entry per CDR3 protein. The sample contains about 650,000 distinct CDR3 sequences, more than 15% of which appear only once. This specimen consisted of PBMCs from blood, obtained 11 to 12 days after vaccination. These receptors originate from a man between 50 and 59 years old who received an inactivated influenza vaccine.

This chain connects TRBV27 to TRBJ2-5; 9 nucleotides match TRBD2. The V segment lost 0 bases and the J segment 4 bases; nucleotides outside the gene matches: 9. CDR3 length equals 17 residues. Germline loops: CDR1 MNHEY, CDR2 SMNVEV (reference sequence). The CDR3 DNA reads TGTGCCAGCAGTTTATCGGGGGGACTAGCCTTAAGAGAGACCCAGTACTTC. Protein: CASSLSGGLALRETQYF.

This clonotype came up a few times. The chain recombines TRBV15 with TRBJ1-5; a possible D gene is TRBD1 (6 bases). There are 15 residues in the CDR3. Trimming shortened V by 0 bases and J by 1 base, and 7 bases separated the two germline ends. CDR1 is LNHNV and CDR2 is YYDKDF in the germline V gene (reference sequence). The CDR3 reads CATSRDTGSNQPQHF. DNA for the CDR3: TGTGCCACCAGCAGAGACACAGGGAGCAATCAGCCCCAGCATTTT.

This clonotype was observed at least ten times. The gene calls are TRBV5-5 and TRBJ1-5; D ambiguous. CDR3 size: 14 residues. V lost 7 bases and J lost 0, with 11 bases in between. Germline values: CDR1 SGHKS, CDR2 YYEKEE (reference sequence). This chain's CDR3 is CASSREFSNQPQHF. CDR3 in DNA: TGTGCCAGCTCGCGGGAATTTAGCAATCAGCCCCAGCATTTT.

This clonotype was recorded many times. The chain carries TRBV6-6 and TRBJ2-7; D perhaps matches TRBD2 (6 bases). The CDR3 totals 13 residues. CDR1 is MNHNY, CDR2 SVGAGI, per germline (reference sequence). Trimming took off 2 bases at V and 6 bases at J, with 11 bases between the two ends. In DNA form, the CDR3 reads TGTGCCAGCAGTTACGCAGGAGGGGCCGAGCAGTACTTC. Protein sequence: CASSYAGGAEQYF.

This chain links TRBV6-5 with TRBJ2-2; weak D call: TRBD2 (7 bases). Germline values: CDR1 MNHEY, CDR2 SVGAGI. This CDR3 has 16 residues. V lost 0 bases, J lost 6 bases, and 14 bases lay in between. CDR3 nucleotide sequence: TGTGCCAGCAGTTACTCGGGGGGGGGCCGCGCCGGGGAGCTGTTTTTT. Its translation is CASSYSGGGRAGELFF.

V gene TRBV7-2 combines with J gene TRBJ2-7; the match to TRBD1 covers 7 bases. Germline CDR1 and CDR2: SGHTA and FQGNSA. Trimming removed 5 bases from V and 3 bases from J; junction bases left unmatched: 10. The CDR3 runs to 15 residues. CDR3 sequence: CASSRQGQVGYEQYF. For the CDR3, the DNA is TGTGCCAGCAGCCGACAGGGCCAAGTCGGCTACGAGCAGTACTTC.

The V call is TRBV15, the J call TRBJ2-3, with 8 positions matching TRBD2. Germline lookup yields CDR1 LNHNV and CDR2 YYDKDF (reference sequence). This CDR3 is built from 16 residues. J gave up 4 bases and V 0 bases, and 6 bases lay outside the gene matches. This chain's CDR3 is CATSREVAGTPDTQYF. The CDR3 coding sequence is TGTGCCACCAGCAGAGAGGTAGCGGGGACCCCAGATACGCAGTATTTT.

The chain recombines TRBV7-2 with TRBJ1-1; D is unclear. The CDR3 has 14 amino acids. Trimming shortened V by 1 base and J by 3 bases, and 9 bases separated the two germline ends. Germline CDR1 is SGHTA and CDR2 is FQGNSA. CDR3 sequence: CASSLVGDYTEAFF. Here the CDR3 DNA reads TGTGCCAGCAGCTTAGTGGGCGATTACACTGAAGCTTTCTTT. Full variable domain (missing parts from reference TRBV7-2 and TRBJ1-1): GAGVSQSPSNKVTEKGKDVELRCDPISGHTALYWYRQSLGQGLEFLIYFQGNSAPDKSGLPSDRFSAERTGGSVSTLTIQRTQQEDSAVYLCASSLVGDYTEAFFGQGTRLTVV.

This sequence joins TRBV7-6 and TRBJ2-2; 10 bases agree with TRBD2. Germline V lookup: CDR1 SGHVS, CDR2 FNYEAQ. J lost 6 bases, V lost 2 bases, and 9 bases had no gene match. CDR3 size: 17 residues. For the CDR3, the DNA is TGTGCCAGCAGCTTAAGTCTAGCGGGGGTTTGGTCCGGGGAGCTGTTTTTT. Amino acids: CASSLSLAGVWSGELFF.

This clonotype came up a few times. The V call is TRBV24-1, the J call TRBJ2-1; TRBD1 aligns across 9 bases. CDR3 length: 15 amino acids. With V trimmed by 1 base and J by 5 bases, 2 bases remained unmatched. Germline lookup yields CDR1 KGHDR and CDR2 SFDVKD. The CDR3 DNA reads as TGTGCCACCAGTGATTTCGGACAGGGGCACAATGAGCAGTTCTTC. Translating gives CATSDFGQGHNEQFF.

This clonotype came up a few times. CDR3 sequence (DNA): TGTGCCAGCTCACTTCTGGACAGGGGCCAAGAGACCCAGTACTTC. Its protein product is CASSLLDRGQETQYF. J is TRBJ2-5 and V is TRBV18, with TRBD1 matching 9 bases. V was pared by 4 bases and J by 1 base, with 4 bases of the junction left unmatched. The germline CDR1 and CDR2 sequences are KGHSH and LQKENI. This CDR3 spans 15 amino acids.

J is TRBJ1-4 and V is TRBV6-5, with D possibly TRBD1 on 5 matching bases. The V and J ends lost 0 bases and 8 bases respectively, with 10 bases between them. The germline V gene encodes CDR1 MNHEY and CDR2 SVGAGI. The CDR3 totals 14 residues. CDR3 in DNA: TGTGCCAGCAGTTACTCGGGACGGCACGAAAAACTGTTTTTT. Its protein product is CASSYSGRHEKLFF.

The sample holds many counts of this clonotype. This rearrangement joins TRBV12-3 or TRBV12-4 to TRBJ2-5, with 9 bases matching TRBD1. Losses at the gene ends were 7 bases for V and 3 bases for J; bases not matched to a gene: 6. The length of the CDR3 is 14 residues. CDR3 sequence reads: CASNDRDREETQYF. DNA for the CDR3: TGTGCCAGCAACGACCGGGACAGGGAAGAGACCCAGTACTTC.

As for this clonotype: A junction boundary mismatches the germline segment, possibly from a read error. The chain recombines TRBV4-1 with TRBJ1-2, with D possibly being TRBD1 (6 bases). The CDR3 loop spans 14 amino acids. Germline values: CDR1 MGHRA, CDR2 YSYEKL. CDR3 in DNA: TGCGCCAGCAGCCAAGATGGACAGAACTATGGCTACGCCTTC. Amino acids: CASSQDGQNYGYAF.

The chain joins TRBV12-3 or TRBV12-4 to TRBJ2-1; D possibly corresponds to TRBD2 (7 bases). The CDR3 sequence is 13 residues long. Trimming stripped 7 bases from V and 8 bases from J, with 15 bases between. DNA for the CDR3: TGTGCCAGCAAGGGGGGGGGCTGGGATGAGCAGTTCTTC. Translating gives CASKGGGWDEQFF.

There are a few counts of this clonotype. The genes are TRBV30 and TRBJ1-6, with D perhaps TRBD1 (5 bases). The germline CDR1 and CDR2 sequences are GTSNPN and SVGIG (reference sequence). There are 12 residues in the CDR3. The CDR3 nucleotides read TGTGGAGTGGGGCGGAAGGGAACGCCCCTCCACTTT. Its translation: CGVGRKGTPLHF.

This clonotype was recorded many times. The gene calls are TRBV7-9 and TRBJ2-5; tentatively, D is TRBD1 or TRBD2 (5 bases each). The ends were cut back, 8 bases at V and 3 bases at J, with 19 bases in the middle. This CDR3 comprises 15 residues. Germline-derived CDR1 and CDR2 are SEHNR and FQNEAQ (reference sequence). In DNA form, the CDR3 reads TGTGCCAGCGGGGCCTTCGTCCGAGGGAAAGAGACCCAGTACTTC. Its protein is CASGAFVRGKETQYF.